The 17 T cell receptor beta chains presented below share a single source sample, sequenced in a study of T cell responses to AZD1222 COVID-19 vaccine. Only in-frame clones appear in the TCRdb table, and some are missing; sequencing was by immunoSEQ multiplex PCR. The sample contains fewer than 250,000 clones, roughly 92% of which appear only once. Sequenced material: peripheral blood, taken on day 0 of AZD1222 vaccination. The source of these receptors is an adult in good health.

This chain uses TRBV30 with TRBJ1-5, with 7 bases matching TRBD1. Germline lookup yields CDR1 GTSNPN and CDR2 SVGIG (reference sequence). Germline trimming cut 5 bases from V and 13 bases from J; bases unmatched to any gene: 14. This CDR3 is built from 13 residues. The CDR3 is CAWRSQGETMQHF. The CDR3 DNA reads as TGTGCCTGGCGGAGTCAGGGGGAGACCATGCAGCATTTT.

DNA of the CDR3: TGTGCCAGCAGTGAGGGCGAGGGTGCCTATGGCTACACCTTC. Translation gives CASSEGEGAYGYTF. The genes are TRBV25-1 and TRBJ1-2; D gene unclear. This CDR3 contains 14 residues. Trimming pared 3 bases from V and 4 bases from J, leaving 12 bases between. CDR1 and CDR2 from the germline V gene are MGHDK and SYGVNS.

The table lists this clone with a count of one. The chain has TRBV10-1 and TRBJ1-2; D possibly corresponds to TRBD1 (5 bases). Germline V gene data show CDR1 as WNHNN and CDR2 as SYGVQD (reference sequence). This CDR3 has 15 residues. The V end was cut by 0 bases, the J end by 8 bases, with 16 bases between. Written as DNA, the CDR3 is TGCGCCAGCAGTGAGTCGATCCTGGGGGACCACGGCTACACCTTC. Translated: CASSESILGDHGYTF.

V usage is TRBV12-3 or TRBV12-4 and J usage is TRBJ2-2, with D uncertain. The CDR3 spans 13 residues. V was trimmed by 1 base and J by 3 bases, leaving 3 bases between them. The CDR3: CASSLVDTGELFF. In DNA, the CDR3 is TGTGCCAGCAGTTTAGTTGACACCGGGGAGCTGTTTTTT.

The V gene is TRBV5-5, the J gene TRBJ1-5, with 8 bases matching TRBD1. Germline trimming cut 3 bases from V and 7 bases from J; bases unmatched to any gene: 6. CDR3 length: 14 amino acids. Germline CDR1 reads SGHKS; CDR2 reads YYEKEE (reference sequence). The CDR3 reads CASSSGQGMQPQHF. The CDR3 DNA reads as TGTGCCAGCAGCTCCGGACAGGGTATGCAGCCCCAGCATTTT.

The rearrangement uses TRBV5-1 and TRBJ2-7; D is unresolved. Germline-derived CDR1 and CDR2 are SGHRS and YFSETQ. With 0 bases removed from V and 5 bases from J, the gap between germline ends came to 6 bases. The CDR3 loop spans 12 amino acids. The CDR3 DNA follows: TGCGCCAGCAGCTTGGAAGGGAACGAGCAGTACTTC. Translation: CASSLEGNEQYF.

The V gene is TRBV27, the J gene TRBJ1-5; 10 bases agree with TRBD1. CDR1 and CDR2 from the germline V gene are MNHEY and SMNVEV (reference sequence). This CDR3 is 15 amino acids long. V lost 6 bases to trimming and J lost 2 bases; unmatched junction nucleotides: 4. The CDR3 is CASRSGTGGNQPQHF. CDR3 bases: TGTGCCAGCAGATCAGGGACAGGGGGCAATCAGCCCCAGCATTTT.

Details on this clone: Other DNA sequences in this sample translate to the same CDR3. The chain uses TRBV19 and TRBJ1-1; the D gene is possibly TRBD1 (6 bases). V was shortened by 3 bases and J by 1 base, with 15 bases between the two germline ends. The germline gives CDR1 LNHDA, CDR2 SQIVND (reference sequence). The CDR3 is 16 residues long. The CDR3 sequence is CASSIGIRGGNTEAFF. The CDR3, as DNA: TGTGCCAGTAGTATCGGGATCAGGGGAGGGAACACTGAAGCTTTCTTT.

The V call is TRBV5-1, the J call TRBJ1-1; D gene ambiguous. V was pared by 0 bases and J by 5 bases, with 11 bases between. Germline-derived CDR1 and CDR2 are SGHRS and YFSETQ. The CDR3 is made up of 14 amino acids. As DNA, the CDR3 is TGCGCCAGCAGCTTGGATTGGGGAAAAACTGAAGCTTTCTTT. Translating gives CASSLDWGKTEAFF.

The rearrangement links TRBV11-2 to TRBJ2-7; D gene uncertain. With 3 bases removed from V and 7 bases from J, the gap between germline ends came to 7 bases. This CDR3 is built from 11 residues. Germline V lookup: CDR1 SGHAT, CDR2 FQNNGV. The CDR3, as DNA: TGTGCCAGCAGCTTGATAGAGGAGCAGTACTTC. Its translation: CASSLIEEQYF.

J is TRBJ2-3 and V is TRBV6-5; TRBD1 might be the D (5 bases). The CDR3 is 12 residues long. Germline V gene data show CDR1 as MNHEY and CDR2 as SVGAGI. V was shortened by 8 bases and J by 1 base, with 7 bases between the two germline ends. The CDR3 loop is CASGQGTDTQYF. In DNA form, the CDR3 reads TGTGCCAGCGGACAAGGCACAGATACGCAGTATTTT.

The chain uses TRBV29-1 and TRBJ1-2; D gene ambiguous. V was pared by 2 bases and J by 4 bases, with 14 bases between. Germline V gives CDR1 SQVTM, CDR2 ANQGSEA. There are 14 residues in the CDR3. CDR3 nucleotide sequence: TGCAGCGTTGAATTGCCGGTCGGAAGCTATGGCTACACCTTC. Protein sequence: CSVELPVGSYGYTF.

CDR3 nucleotide sequence: TGCAGTGCTAGTAGGGGGACTAGCAATCAGCCCCAGCATTTT. It specifies CSASRGTSNQPQHF. The chain employs TRBV20-1 and TRBJ1-5, with a weak D call TRBD1 (6 bases). The CDR3 contains 14 residues. The V gene lost 3 bases and the J gene lost 0 bases, with 9 bases spanning the gap. Germline V gene sequence: CDR1 DFQATT, CDR2 SNEGSKA (reference sequence).

This clone was recorded a few times. Other DNA sequences in this specimen translate into the identical CDR3. This sequence joins TRBV2 and TRBJ2-7, with a tentative D call TRBD1 (5 bases). This CDR3 contains 12 residues. V lost 2 bases to trimming and J lost 3 bases, with 5 bases between them. Germline values: CDR1 SNHLY, CDR2 FYNNEI. CDR3 in amino acids: CASSEQGYEQYF. The CDR3 coding sequence is TGTGCCAGCAGTGAACAGGGCTACGAGCAGTACTTC.

The genes are TRBV27 and TRBJ2-1; 13 nucleotides align to TRBD2. The CDR3 has 17 residues. V lost 3 bases to trimming and J lost 3 bases; unmatched junction nucleotides: 5. Per the germline V gene, CDR1 is MNHEY and CDR2 is SMNVEV (reference sequence). DNA for the CDR3: TGTGCCAGCAGTTTCCGACTAGCGGGGGGACTCTACAATGAGCAGTTCTTC. Translating gives CASSFRLAGGLYNEQFF.

This chain joins TRBV2 and TRBJ1-2; perhaps TRBD1 as D (5 bases). Germline V gene sequence: CDR1 SNHLY, CDR2 FYNNEI. CDR3 length: 16 residues. Trimming stripped 3 bases from V and 4 bases from J, with 18 bases between. The CDR3 loop is CASSEGTVLSGYGYTF. CDR3 DNA sequence: TGTGCCAGCAGTGAGGGGACGGTTCTCTCGGGCTATGGCTACACCTTC. Drawing the rest from reference TRBV2 and TRBJ1-2, the complete variable domain is EPEVTQTPSHQVTQMGQEVILRCVPISNHLYFYWYRQILGQKVEFLVSFYNNEISEKSEIFDDQFSVERPDGSNFTLKIRSTKLEDSAMYFCASSEGTVLSGYGYTFGSGTRLTVV.

V is TRBV20-1 and J is TRBJ2-3, with unresolved D. CDR1 is DFQATT, CDR2 SNEGSKA, per germline (reference sequence). The CDR3 extends over 11 amino acids. V lost 5 bases, J lost 5 bases, and 8 bases lay in between. CDR3 in DNA: TGCAGTGCTCGTAACGGAGATACGCAGTATTTT. This sequence encodes CSARNGDTQYF.